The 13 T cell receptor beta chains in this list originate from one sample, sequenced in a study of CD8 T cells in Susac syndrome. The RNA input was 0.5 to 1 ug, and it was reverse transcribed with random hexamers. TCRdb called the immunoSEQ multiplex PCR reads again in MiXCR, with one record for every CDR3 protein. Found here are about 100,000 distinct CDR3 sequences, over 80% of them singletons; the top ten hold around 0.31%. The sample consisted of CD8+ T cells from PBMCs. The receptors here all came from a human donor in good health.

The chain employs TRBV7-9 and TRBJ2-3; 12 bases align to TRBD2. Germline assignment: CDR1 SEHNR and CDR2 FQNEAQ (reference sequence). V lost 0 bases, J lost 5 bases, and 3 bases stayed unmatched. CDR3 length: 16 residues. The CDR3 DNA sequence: TGTGCCAGCAGCTTAGCAGCTAGCGGGGGGGGAGATACGCAGTATTTT. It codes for CASSLAASGGGDTQYF.

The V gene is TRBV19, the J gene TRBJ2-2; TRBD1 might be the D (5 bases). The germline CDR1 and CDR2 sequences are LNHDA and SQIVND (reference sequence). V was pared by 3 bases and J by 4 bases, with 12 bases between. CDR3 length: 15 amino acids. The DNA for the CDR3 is TGTGCCAGTAGTATTGGGCAGGGATTCACCGGGGAGCTGTTTTTT. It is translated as CASSIGQGFTGELFF.

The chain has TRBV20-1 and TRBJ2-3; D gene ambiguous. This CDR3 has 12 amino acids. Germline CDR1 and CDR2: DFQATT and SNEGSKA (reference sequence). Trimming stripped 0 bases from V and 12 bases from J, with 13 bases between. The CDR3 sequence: CSAREEVRLQYF. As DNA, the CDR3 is TGCAGTGCTAGAGAAGAAGTCCGCCTTCAGTATTTT.

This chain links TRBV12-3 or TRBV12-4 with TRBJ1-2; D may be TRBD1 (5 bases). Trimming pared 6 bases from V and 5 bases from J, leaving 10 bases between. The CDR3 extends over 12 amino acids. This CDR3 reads CASSLWGYGYTF. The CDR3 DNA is TGTGCCAGCAGCTTGTGGGGGTATGGCTACACCTTC.

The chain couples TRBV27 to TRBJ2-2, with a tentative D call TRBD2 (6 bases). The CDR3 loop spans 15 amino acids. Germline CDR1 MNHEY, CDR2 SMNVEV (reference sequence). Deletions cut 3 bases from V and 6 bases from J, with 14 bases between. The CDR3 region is CASSFGGALSGELFF. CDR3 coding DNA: TGTGCCAGCAGTTTCGGGGGAGCCTTGTCCGGGGAGCTGTTTTTT.

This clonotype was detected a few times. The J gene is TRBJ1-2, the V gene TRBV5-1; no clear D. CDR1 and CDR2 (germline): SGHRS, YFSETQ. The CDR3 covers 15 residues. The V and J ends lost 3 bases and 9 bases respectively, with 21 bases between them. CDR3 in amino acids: CASSWTPGNPRSYTF. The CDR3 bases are TGCGCCAGCAGCTGGACCCCTGGGAACCCCAGAAGCTACACCTTC.

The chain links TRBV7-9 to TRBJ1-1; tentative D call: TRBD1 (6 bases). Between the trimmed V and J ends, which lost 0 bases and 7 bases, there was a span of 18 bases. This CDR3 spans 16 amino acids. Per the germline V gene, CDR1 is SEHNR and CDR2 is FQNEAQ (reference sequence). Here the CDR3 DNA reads TGTGCCAGCAGCTTAGCGCCGGCCTCACCACAGGGTGAAGCTTTCTTT. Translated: CASSLAPASPQGEAFF.

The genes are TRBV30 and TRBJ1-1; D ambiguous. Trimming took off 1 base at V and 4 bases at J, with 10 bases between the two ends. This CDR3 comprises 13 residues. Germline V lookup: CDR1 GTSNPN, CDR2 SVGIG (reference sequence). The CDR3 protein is CAWSEKGSTEAFF. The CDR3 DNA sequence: TGTGCCTGGAGTGAAAAGGGAAGCACTGAAGCTTTCTTT.

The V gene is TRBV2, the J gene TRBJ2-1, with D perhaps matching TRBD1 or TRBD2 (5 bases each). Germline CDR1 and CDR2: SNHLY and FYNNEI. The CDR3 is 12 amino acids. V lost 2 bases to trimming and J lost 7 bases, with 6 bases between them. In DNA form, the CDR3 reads TGTGCCAGCAGTGAATGGGGGAATGAGCAGTTCTTC. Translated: CASSEWGNEQFF.

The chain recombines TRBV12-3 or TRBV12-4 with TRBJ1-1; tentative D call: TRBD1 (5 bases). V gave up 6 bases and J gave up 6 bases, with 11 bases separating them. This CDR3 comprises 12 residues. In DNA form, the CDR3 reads TGTGCCAGCAGGTGGGGGGGTGCTGAAGCTTTCTTT. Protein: CASRWGGAEAFF.

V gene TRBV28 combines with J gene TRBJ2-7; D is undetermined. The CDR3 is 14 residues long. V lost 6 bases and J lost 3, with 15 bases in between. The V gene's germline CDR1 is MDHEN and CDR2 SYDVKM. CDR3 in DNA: TGTGCCAGCAGCCTACGACGATCCCTCTACGAGCAGTACTTC. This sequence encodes CASSLRRSLYEQYF.

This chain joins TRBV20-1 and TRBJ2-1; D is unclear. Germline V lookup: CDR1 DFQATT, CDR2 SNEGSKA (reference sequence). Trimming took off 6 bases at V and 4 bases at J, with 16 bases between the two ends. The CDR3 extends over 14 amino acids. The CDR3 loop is CSASYTSRYNEQFF. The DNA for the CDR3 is TGCAGTGCCTCCTATACGTCCCGATACAATGAGCAGTTCTTC.

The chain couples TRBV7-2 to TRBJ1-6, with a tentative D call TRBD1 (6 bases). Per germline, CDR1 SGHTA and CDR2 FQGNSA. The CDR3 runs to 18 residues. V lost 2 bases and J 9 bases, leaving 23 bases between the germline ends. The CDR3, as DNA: TGTGCCAGCAGCTTAAGAAGGGGGGCCCGCTGGGAGAGTTCACCCCTCCACTTT. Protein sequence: CASSLRRGARWESSPLHF.